One sample yielded the 21 T cell receptor beta chains listed below, sequenced in a study of cytomegalovirus exposure and HLA in healthy donors. Primers: 60 Vbeta forward and 13 Jbeta reverse. Profiled with immunoSEQ multiplex PCR; TCRdb holds only in-frame clones, not every one. The sample lists around 150,000 clones; about 85% were seen once. Sequenced sample: PBMCs. These receptors originate from a boy younger than 10 in good health and CMV-seronegative.

This clone was observed once. The rearrangement links TRBV7-8 to TRBJ2-7; D perhaps matches TRBD2 (5 bases). The V and J ends lost 3 bases and 2 bases respectively, with 8 bases between them. This CDR3 comprises 13 residues. In germline, CDR1 is SGHVS, CDR2 FQNEAQ. CDR3 coding DNA: TGTGCCAGCAGCTTCGCCGGGACCTACGAGCAGTACTTC. As protein: CASSFAGTYEQYF.

The J gene is TRBJ1-3, the V gene TRBV7-9; D remains ambiguous. Trimming shortened V by 3 bases and J by 1 base, and 13 bases separated the two germline ends. Germline CDR1 SEHNR, CDR2 FQNEAQ (reference sequence). The CDR3 loop spans 16 amino acids. The CDR3 sequence: CASSFSPHSSGNTIYF. The CDR3 DNA follows: TGTGCCAGCAGCTTCTCCCCTCACTCTTCTGGAAACACCATATATTTT.

This sequence joins TRBV5-1 and TRBJ2-1; 9 bases fit TRBD1. The CDR3 runs to 18 residues. V lost 4 bases to trimming and J lost 1 base; unmatched junction nucleotides: 12. Germline V gene sequence: CDR1 SGHRS, CDR2 YFSETQ. As DNA, the CDR3 is TGCGCCAGCAGCGAAAAAAAGGGACAGGGTTATTCCTACAATGAGCAGTTCTTC. Encoded protein: CASSEKKGQGYSYNEQFF.

CDR3 residues: CASSLRGQGYEQYF. DNA of the CDR3: TGTGCCAGCAGCTTAAGGGGTCAAGGCTACGAGCAGTACTTC. This rearrangement joins TRBV7-2 to TRBJ2-7, with TRBD1 as a possible D gene (5 bases). The CDR3 sequence is 14 residues long. V was clipped by 2 bases and J by 3 bases, with 11 bases between them. From germline, CDR1 is SGHTA and CDR2 FQGNSA.

The chain carries TRBV10-3 and TRBJ2-3; 9 positions match TRBD1. Germline CDR1 ENHRY, CDR2 SYGVKD. The CDR3 consists of 17 residues. V shed 3 bases, J shed 7 bases, and the junction held 14 bases outside the gene matches. The DNA of the CDR3 is TGTGCCATCAGTGATGGTGGTGCTGGGACAGGGTCATATACGCAGTATTTT. Translated: CAISDGGAGTGSYTQYF.

The gene calls are TRBV19 and TRBJ2-3; 7 bases align to TRBD1. This CDR3 spans 13 amino acids. Germline CDR1 and CDR2: LNHDA and SQIVND (reference sequence). The V segment lost 5 bases and the J segment 5 bases; nucleotides outside the gene matches: 4. CDR3 in amino acids: CASSVAGGDTQYF. CDR3 coding DNA: TGTGCCAGTAGTGTAGCAGGGGGAGATACGCAGTATTTT.

The V gene is TRBV19, the J gene TRBJ2-6; D perhaps matches TRBD2 (6 bases). Trimming left V 0 bases short and J 4 bases short, with 10 bases between. CDR1 is LNHDA, CDR2 SQIVND, per germline (reference sequence). This CDR3 is 16 amino acids long. The CDR3 loop reads CASSIEAGTGANVLTF. CDR3 nucleotide sequence: TGTGCCAGTAGTATAGAGGCGGGGACCGGGGCCAACGTCCTGACTTTC.

This chain uses TRBV5-1 with TRBJ2-1; no clear D. The CDR3 is made up of 15 amino acids. Germline V gene sequence: CDR1 SGHRS, CDR2 YFSETQ. Deletions cut 1 base from V and 0 bases from J, with 8 bases between. The chain's CDR3 is CASSLNGYSYNEQFF. The CDR3 DNA sequence: TGCGCCAGCAGCTTGAACGGTTACTCCTACAATGAGCAGTTCTTC.

The chain uses TRBV6-5 and TRBJ1-2; D ambiguous. The CDR3 length is 13 residues. Germline V lookup: CDR1 MNHEY, CDR2 SVGAGI. Trimming cost V 8 bases and J 4 bases, with 14 bases left between them. CDR3 bases: TGTGCCAGCGCCCATCCAGGATTCTATGGCTACACCTTC. Protein sequence: CASAHPGFYGYTF.

CDR3 loop: CATSRTSGSYQQYF. CDR3 coding DNA: TGTGCCACCAGCAGGACTAGCGGGAGTTATCAGCAGTACTTC. V usage is TRBV15 and J usage is TRBJ2-5, with 12 nucleotides matching TRBD2. The CDR3 loop spans 14 amino acids. V lost 3 bases to trimming and J lost 11 bases; unmatched junction nucleotides: 7. Germline V gene lookup returns CDR1 LNHNV and CDR2 YYDKDF (reference sequence).

The chain has TRBV14 and TRBJ2-1; 12 nucleotides match TRBD2. The length of the CDR3 is 15 residues. Germline V gene sequence: CDR1 SGHDN, CDR2 FVKESK. V lost 4 bases and J lost 12; bases outside the gene matches: 10. The CDR3 is CASSPLTSGGSGQFF. CDR3 bases: TGTGCCAGCAGCCCGTTGACTAGCGGGGGTTCTGGGCAGTTCTTC.

The chain is built from TRBV11-1 and TRBJ1-1; D gene ambiguous. V lost 5 bases and J 1 base, leaving 5 bases between the germline ends. The CDR3 is made up of 12 amino acids. Germline V gene lookup returns CDR1 SGHAT and CDR2 FQDESV (reference sequence). CDR3 loop: CASSGGNTEAFF. The CDR3 nucleotides read TGTGCCAGCAGCGGAGGGAACACTGAAGCTTTCTTT.

This chain links TRBV9 with TRBJ2-1, with 9 bases lining up with TRBD1. The CDR3 is 14 amino acids. CDR1 is SGDLS, CDR2 YYNGEE, per germline. The ends lost 3 bases at V and 8 bases at J; junction bases unmatched: 6. The CDR3 is CASSGTGVHDEQFF. In DNA form, the CDR3 reads TGTGCCAGCAGCGGGACAGGGGTCCACGATGAGCAGTTCTTC.

This clone came up a few times. The V gene is TRBV5-4, the J gene TRBJ1-6; D uncertain. V was trimmed by 0 bases and J by 7 bases, leaving 8 bases between them. The CDR3 covers 14 residues. Germline V gene lookup returns CDR1 SGHNT and CDR2 YYREEE (reference sequence). CDR3 coding DNA: TGTGCCAGCAGCTTGGCGATCGCGAATTCACCCCTCCACTTT. It is translated as CASSLAIANSPLHF.

This clone was detected a few times. The chain couples TRBV5-6 to TRBJ1-1, with 11 positions matching TRBD1. Germline CDR1 and CDR2: SGHDT and YYEEEE. The CDR3 totals 15 residues. V shed 4 bases and J 1 base; nucleotides not matched to a gene: 3. The CDR3, as DNA: TGTGCCAGCAGCGGGGACAGGGGGTGGAACACTGAAGCTTTCTTT. Its protein is CASSGDRGWNTEAFF.

Concerning this clone itself: Sequence at one end of the junction differs from germline and may be a read error. The V gene is TRBV7-9, the J gene TRBJ2-3, with D perhaps TRBD2 (6 bases). CDR1 and CDR2 (germline): SEHNR, FQNEAQ (reference sequence). The CDR3 is 14 residues long. For the CDR3, the DNA is TGTTCCAGCAGCTTGGTTGGGCGGGGAGATACGCAGTATTTT. Translation gives CSSSLVGRGDTQYF.

This clone showed up just once. The chain has TRBV18 and TRBJ1-5; D is uncertain. From germline, CDR1 is KGHSH and CDR2 LQKENI. This CDR3 is built from 15 residues. V was pared by 5 bases and J by 1 base, with 12 bases between. CDR3 nucleotides: TGTGCCAGCTCATTACGCGGTCTAAGCAATCAGCCCCAGCATTTT. Protein sequence: CASSLRGLSNQPQHF.

This clone was picked up a small number of times. V is TRBV29-1 and J is TRBJ1-4; the match to TRBD1 covers 10 bases. With V trimmed by 6 bases and J by 7 bases, 11 bases remained unmatched. CDR3 length: 15 residues. The germline V gene has CDR1 SQVTM and CDR2 ANQGSEA. CDR3: CSVPGTGDGIEKLFF. CDR3 coding DNA: TGCAGCGTGCCTGGGACAGGGGATGGGATTGAAAAACTGTTTTTT.

This sequence joins TRBV2 and TRBJ2-3; possibly TRBD1 for D (5 bases). The V gene's germline CDR1 is SNHLY and CDR2 FYNNEI. The CDR3 sequence is 15 residues long. V shed 6 bases and J shed 1 base, with 14 bases lying between them. In nucleotides, the CDR3 is TGTGCCAGCAGCCCCCCGGACATACGCACAGATACGCAGTATTTT. This translates into CASSPPDIRTDTQYF.

The chain joins TRBV6-6 to TRBJ1-4; 11 positions match TRBD1. The V gene's germline CDR1 is MNHNY and CDR2 SVGAGI (reference sequence). J was trimmed by 11 bases and V by 6 bases; bases with no gene match: 14. The CDR3 is 16 amino acids. The CDR3 DNA follows: TGTGCCAGCAGGAAGACCCGGGGACAGGGGGTTGGGAAACTGTTTTTT. This codes for CASRKTRGQGVGKLFF.

The gene calls are TRBV7-9 and TRBJ2-2; D call uncertain. Germline CDR1 and CDR2: SEHNR and FQNEAQ (reference sequence). CDR3 length: 12 residues. V was shortened by 2 bases and J by 8 bases, with 6 bases between the two germline ends. The CDR3 sequence is CASSLRVGELFF. The CDR3 DNA is TGTGCCAGCAGCTTACGGGTAGGGGAGCTGTTTTTT.